This paragraph covers one TCR beta chain sequence. Per germline, CDR1 SGHRS and CDR2 YFSETQ. V lost 0 bases to trimming and J lost 10 bases, with 8 bases between them. This CDR3 is 12 amino acids long. Sequencing was performed with immunoSEQ multiplex PCR; in TCRdb, only in-frame clones are kept and a portion is missing. The profile shows more than 70,000 clones, under 95% of them singletons. The record originates from a study of technical replicates of blood from several donors. The TCR comes from a human donor in good health. This sequence joins TRBV5-1 and TRBJ2-1, with D perhaps matching TRBD2 (6 bases). The sample comprised T cells isolated from PBMCs. CDR3 nucleotide sequence: TGCGCCAGCAGCTTGGCGGGGGACGAGCAGTTCTTC. Translating gives CASSLAGDEQFF.